This T cell receptor (beta chain) was profiled in a study of monozygotic twins with inflammatory bowel disease. The study's findings and limits: Healthy twins showed more clonotype sharing with others than IBD patients, especially patients with disease activity.

Concerning this clonotype: Antigen: not known.

The CDR3 has 13 amino acids. The V gene's germline CDR1 is SGHRS and CDR2 YFSETQ. Each UMI, carrying a 6-nucleotide sample barcode, came from template switching. Two nested PCRs, run for roughly 16 and 10 cycles, were applied to TCRalpha and TCRbeta cDNA. Using the 5' RACE reads, TCRdb records one entry per CDR3 protein without DNA. In all, the sample yields some 450,000 distinct CDR3 sequences. Sequencing was carried out using blood. This clonotype was sampled from a human donor with ulcerative colitis or Crohn's disease, or a healthy co-twin of an affected twin (not recorded which). This chain joins TRBV5-1 and TRBJ2-1; TCRdb gives TRBD1 as the D gene, but with no DNA this cannot be confirmed. The CDR3 loop is CASSQGLNDEQFF.